Below, one T cell receptor beta chain is given with its context. The antigen remains undetermined. These data are taken from a study of CD8+ T cells in alopecia areata. The wider study: Patients in the treated group were given tofacitinib by mouth, 5 to 10 mg twice a day. Regarding the study as a whole: Compared with mice, patients displayed less clear TCR sharing, possibly for HLA-related reasons. With tofacitinib ongoing, many expanded lesional clones persisted in both scalp and blood. Normal scalp had lower clonality than lesional scalp, with alopecia totalis/universalis lesions showing this most strongly.

Regarding treatment: oral pan-JAK inhibitor, 5-10 mg twice daily. RNA was isolated and reverse transcribed to cDNA, the sequencing template. Repertoires were generated with immunoSEQ multiplex PCR, while TCRdb's copy carries only in-frame clones and drops some. The profile shows about 120,000 clones, 50% to 55% of them singletons. The CDR3 covers 13 residues. V was cut by 5 bases and J by 6 bases, with 11 bases left in between. Germline V gene sequence: CDR1 LGHNT, CDR2 FRNRAP. The material sequenced was CD4+ T cells sorted from blood, taken at week 4, from a patient treated with tofacitinib. This sequence originates from a human donor with alopecia areata. The V gene is TRBV12-5, the J gene TRBJ1-5, with a weak D call TRBD1 (5 bases). CDR3 sequence (DNA): TGTGCTAGTGGTACCAGTGGGGGTCAGCCCCAGCATTTT. Its protein product is CASGTSGGQPQHF.